The 12 T cell receptor beta chains listed next were all sequenced from one sample in a study of human T cells and chemical hapten exposure. The time point is: patch test 2, 6 weeks after DPC sensitization. As to treatment: therapeutic diphenylcyclopropenone sensitization with weekly scalp DPC. Via MiXCR, TCRdb re-called the RACE reads, giving one row per CDR3 protein. The sample holds fewer than 85,000 distinct CDR3 sequences; 10% are singletons and the top ten take 2.5%. Material: whole blood, obtained in connection with sensitization to the hapten diphenylcyclopropenone (DPC). The receptor source for this set is a woman aged 25 to 39 with alopecia areata. Some clones in this sample may be carry-over from other donors' samples.

This clonotype was counted many times. The rearrangement links TRBV28 to TRBJ2-1; TRBD1 is a possible D gene (6 bases). The CDR3 totals 12 residues. CDR1 and CDR2 (germline): MDHEN, SYDVKM. V lost 6 bases, J lost 9 bases, and 12 bases lay in between. The CDR3 loop reads CASRRQVAEQFF. For the CDR3, the DNA is TGTGCCAGCAGGCGACAGGTCGCTGAGCAGTTCTTC.

J is TRBJ2-3 and V is TRBV7-2; 10 nucleotides agree with TRBD2. CDR1 and CDR2 from the germline V gene are SGHTA and FQGNSA. The CDR3 length is 16 residues. Germline trimming cut 5 bases from V and 4 bases from J; bases unmatched to any gene: 9. CDR3 coding DNA: TGTGCCAGCAGCCCTGCCCCACTAGCGGGATCAGATACGCAGTATTTT. It encodes CASSPAPLAGSDTQYF.

This clonotype was observed a handful of times. The CDR3 here is CASSHGTGGLEQYF. CDR3 nucleotides: TGTGCCAGCAGTCACGGGACAGGGGGACTAGAGCAGTACTTC. The rearrangement uses TRBV28 and TRBJ2-7, with TRBD1 identical over 11 bases. In germline, CDR1 is MDHEN, CDR2 SYDVKM. Trimming took 5 bases from V and 7 from J; bases not matched to a gene: 7. This CDR3 spans 14 amino acids.

This clonotype was seen many times. V and J are TRBV11-2 and TRBJ2-7; a possible D gene is TRBD1 (5 bases). Trimming shortened V by 5 bases and J by 7 bases, and 15 bases separated the two germline ends. Germline V gene data show CDR1 as SGHAT and CDR2 as FQNNGV. CDR3 length: 13 amino acids. This CDR3 reads CASSLSAGKEQYF. The DNA of the CDR3 is TGTGCCAGCAGCCTCTCAGCAGGGAAGGAGCAGTACTTC.

The chain is built from TRBV6-2 or TRBV6-3 and TRBJ2-2; D call uncertain. The V end lost 4 bases, the J end lost 7 bases, and 13 bases lay between the germline ends. CDR1 is MNHEY, CDR2 SVGEGT, per germline. The CDR3 is 14 amino acids. CDR3 sequence: CASSFALGVGELFF. CDR3 nucleotide sequence: TGTGCCAGCAGTTTCGCCTTAGGAGTCGGGGAGCTGTTTTTT.

This clonotype has only a few counts. This chain connects TRBV7-9 to TRBJ2-3; 13 bases line up with TRBD2. The CDR3 sequence is 17 residues long. Germline assignment: CDR1 SEHNR and CDR2 FQNEAQ (reference sequence). Trimming took 4 bases from V and 6 from J; bases not matched to a gene: 10. CDR3 amino acids: CASSSGLAGPSGDTQYF. The DNA of the CDR3 is TGTGCCAGCAGCTCGGGACTAGCGGGGCCATCTGGGGATACGCAGTATTTT.

The table lists this clonotype with many counts. The chain employs TRBV11-2 and TRBJ1-6, with 7 bases lining up with TRBD1. Trimming cost V 2 bases and J 7 bases; bases outside gene matches: 5. The CDR3 loop spans 15 amino acids. The V gene's germline CDR1 is SGHAT and CDR2 FQNNGV. The CDR3 DNA reads as TGTGCCAGCAGCTTAACAGGGGCGCGAAATTCACCCCTCCACTTT. It codes for CASSLTGARNSPLHF. The entire variable domain, with the rest obtained from reference TRBV11-2 and TRBJ1-6, is as follows: EAGVAQSPRYKIIEKRQSVAFWCNPISGHATLYWYQQILGQGPKLLIQFQNNGVVDDSQLPKDRFSAERLKGVDSTLKIQPAKLEDSAVYLCASSLTGARNSPLHFGNGTRLTVT.

The rearrangement joins TRBV5-5 to TRBJ1-4, with unresolved D. The ends were cut back, 2 bases at V and 7 bases at J, with 15 bases in the middle. Per the germline V gene, CDR1 is SGHKS and CDR2 is YYEKEE (reference sequence). This CDR3 has 15 amino acids. The CDR3 nucleotides read TGTGCCAGCAGCTTTTTAACAGACCCCCGTGAAAAACTGTTTTTT. This codes for CASSFLTDPREKLFF.

This clonotype has a count of ten or more. The rearrangement links TRBV7-6 to TRBJ2-3; D is undetermined. The CDR3 totals 12 residues. CDR1 SGHVS and CDR2 FNYEAQ come from the germline V gene. V was pared by 1 base and J by 4 bases, with 3 bases between. The CDR3 DNA is TGTGCCAGCAGCTTAGAGGCAGATACGCAGTATTTT. Its protein product is CASSLEADTQYF.

This clonotype was detected many times. This chain connects TRBV5-8 to TRBJ2-7; D unclear. Trimming shortened V by 5 bases and J by 2 bases, and 11 bases separated the two germline ends. CDR1 and CDR2 from the germline V gene are SGHTS and YDEGEE. This CDR3 is 13 amino acids long. The CDR3 spells CASRLDVTYEQYF. CDR3 DNA sequence: TGTGCCAGCAGACTGGACGTAACCTACGAGCAGTACTTC.

This clonotype was found many times. The chain uses TRBV6-2 or TRBV6-3 and TRBJ1-1, with D unclear. Germline V gene lookup returns CDR1 MNHEY and CDR2 SVGEGT. The CDR3 length is 12 residues. Trimming removed 0 bases from V and 8 bases from J, with 7 bases in between. CDR3 DNA sequence: TGTGCCAGCAGTTACTCATGGGAGGAAGCTTTCTTT. Residues: CASSYSWEEAFF.

This clonotype was seen at least ten times. This chain uses TRBV5-4 with TRBJ2-7; D is unclear. V lost 0 bases and J 2 bases, leaving 15 bases between the germline ends. There are 16 residues in the CDR3. Germline CDR1 SGHNT, CDR2 YYREEE (reference sequence). The DNA for the CDR3 is TGTGCCAGCAGCTTGGTCCGTCTAAACGAACCCTACGAGCAGTACTTC. Its translation: CASSLVRLNEPYEQYF.